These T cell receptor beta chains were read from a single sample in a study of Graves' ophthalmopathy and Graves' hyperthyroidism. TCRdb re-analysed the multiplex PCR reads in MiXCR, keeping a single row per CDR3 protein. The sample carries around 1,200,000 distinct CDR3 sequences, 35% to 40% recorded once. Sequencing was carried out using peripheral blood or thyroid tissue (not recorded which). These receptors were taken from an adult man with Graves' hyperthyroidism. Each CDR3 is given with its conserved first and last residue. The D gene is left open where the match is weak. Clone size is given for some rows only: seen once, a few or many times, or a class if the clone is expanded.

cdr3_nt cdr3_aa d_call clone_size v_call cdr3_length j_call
TGTGCCAGCAGCGACATGCCCGGGGAGGAAGCTTTCTTT CASSDMPGEEAFF . few TRBV12-3/TRBV12-4 13 TRBJ1-1
TGTGCCAGTAATATACAGGGGGCGAACACTGAAGCTTTCTTT CASNIQGANTEAFF TRBD1 many TRBV19 14 TRBJ1-1
TGTGCCTGGGTCCTACCGGGGGTAGGCACCGGGGAGCTGTTTTTT CAWVLPGVGTGELFF . . TRBV2 15 TRBJ2-2
TGTGCCAGTAGTTGGGACCTCTACAATCAGCCCCAGCATTTT CASSWDLYNQPQHF . . TRBV19 14 TRBJ1-5
TGTGCCAGCAGAGCAACTCACAGGAGTCGGAATCAGCCCCAGCATTTT CASRATHRSRNQPQHF . few TRBV6-5 16 TRBJ1-5
TGTGCCAGCAACTTAGGGACAGACGGAGAGACCCAGTACTTC CASNLGTDGETQYF TRBD1 . TRBV6-1 14 TRBJ2-5
TGTGCCAGCAGCTTAGGGGCGAGGACTAGCGGGAGATGGGGCTACGAGCAGTACTTC CASSLGARTSGRWGYEQYF TRBD2 . TRBV11-2 19 TRBJ2-7
TGTGCCAGCAGTTCATATATAGGGGATACGCAGTATTTT CASSSYIGDTQYF . . TRBV2 13 TRBJ2-3
TGTGCCAGCAGCTTAGGTACGAGATACAATCAGCCCCAGTACTTC CASSLGTRYNQPQYF . . TRBV7-3 15 TRBJ2-5
TGTGCCAGCAGTCACATACGGACTAGCGAGCAAGAGACCCAGTACTTC CASSHIRTSEQETQYF TRBD2 . TRBV14 16 TRBJ2-5
TGTGCCAGCAGTGATCCCCCAGGGGGAGTTGAAGCTTTCTTT CASSDPPGGVEAFF TRBD1 . TRBV6-2/TRBV6-3 14 TRBJ1-1
TGCAGCGTTGACTTGGGGAATGAAAAACTGTTTTTT CSVDLGNEKLFF . . TRBV29-1 12 TRBJ1-4
TGTGCCAGCAGCTTAGAACTAGCGGCAAGCTACGAGCAGTACTTC CASSLELAASYEQYF TRBD2 many TRBV7-2 15 TRBJ2-7
TGTGCCAGCATCCGAGGCGACGAGCAGTACTTC CASIRGDEQYF . many TRBV7-9 11 TRBJ2-7
TGCAGACCGGTCCCGACAGGTGACTATGGCTACACCTTC CRPVPTGDYGYTF . many TRBV20-1 13 TRBJ1-2
TGCAGCGCCAGCCGGGACTCGACAGATGGCTACACCTTC CSASRDSTDGYTF . many TRBV29-1 13 TRBJ1-2
TGTGCCAGCAGCTTGACCCTCAGGGGGGAGCAGTACTTC CASSLTLRGEQYF TRBD1 . TRBV5-6 13 TRBJ2-7
TGCAGTGCTAGAGACCGGTTGGTCTCTGAGCAGTACTTC CSARDRLVSEQYF . many TRBV20-1 13 TRBJ2-7
TGTGCCAGCAGCTTGTGGACAGGGTCACCCCTCCACTTT CASSLWTGSPLHF TRBD1 few TRBV5-8 13 TRBJ1-6
TGTGCCAGCACGGATGGAGAGTGGCACAATCAGCCCCAGCATTTT CASTDGEWHNQPQHF . many TRBV19 15 TRBJ1-5
TGTGCCAGCAGCCAACAGCGGGGCAGGGAGACCCAGTACTTC CASSQQRGRETQYF TRBD2 . TRBV6-2/TRBV6-3 14 TRBJ2-5
TGTGCCAGCAGCTCCGGACAGGGGGGATCTGGGGCCAACGTCCTGACTTTC CASSSGQGGSGANVLTF TRBD1 many TRBV11-3 17 TRBJ2-6
TGTGCCAGCAGCTTAACAGTGAACACTGAAGCTTTCTTT CASSLTVNTEAFF . many TRBV5-1 13 TRBJ1-1
TGCAGTGCTAGACCTGGAACCGGGGAGCTGTTTTTT CSARPGTGELFF . many TRBV20-1 12 TRBJ2-2
TGTGCCAGCACCTCAACGGGGGGCCGGACTGAAGCTTTCTTT CASTSTGGRTEAFF . . TRBV28 14 TRBJ1-1
TGTGCCACCAGAATTGGGGGAGGCTCCTACGAGCAGTACTTC CATRIGGGSYEQYF . many TRBV10-3 14 TRBJ2-7
TGTGCCAGCAGTGAGGAACAAGGCAATTTGCCCCAGCATTTT CASSEEQGNLPQHF . many TRBV2 14 TRBJ1-5
TGTGCCAGCAGCCGGACAGGGACGATCGAAGCTTTCTTT CASSRTGTIEAFF TRBD1 many TRBV7-9 13 TRBJ1-1
TGTGCCACCAGTGAGGAGGGACTATACCAAGAGACCCAGTACTTC CATSEEGLYQETQYF TRBD2 many TRBV24-1 15 TRBJ2-5
TGTGCCAGCAGTGGAAGAACAGGAGCCAATCAGCCCCAGCATTTT CASSGRTGANQPQHF . . TRBV6-5 15 TRBJ1-5
TGTGCCAGCAGCCGGGAGGGGGAGCTGTTTTTT CASSREGELFF . few TRBV6-6 11 TRBJ2-2
TGCGCCAGCAGCACTACTAACTCCCTAACTGAAGCTTTCTTT CASSTTNSLTEAFF . . TRBV5-1 14 TRBJ1-1
TGTGCCATCAGTGAAACAGGACTCTCTGGGGCCAACGTCCTGACTTTC CAISETGLSGANVLTF . . TRBV10-3 16 TRBJ2-6
TGTGCCAGCAGTGAAGCGCGGCGAAGGGCCTGGGAAACTCCCTACGAGCAGTACTTC CASSEARRRAWETPYEQYF . . TRBV2 19 TRBJ2-7
TGTGCCACCAGCAGGGACAGGGCCTCCTATAATTCACCCCTCCACTTT CATSRDRASYNSPLHF TRBD1 . TRBV15 16 TRBJ1-6
TGTGCCAGCAGTTCCGTTAAGAACACTGAAGCTTTCTTT CASSSVKNTEAFF . . TRBV7-2 13 TRBJ1-1
TGCAGCGTTGAACCGGCCAGGGGCGGAGAGCAGTACTTC CSVEPARGGEQYF . many TRBV29-1 13 TRBJ2-7
TGTGCCAGCAGCTTCGGAGTAGCCGCTGCCTACGAGCAGTACTTC CASSFGVAAAYEQYF . few TRBV5-4 15 TRBJ2-7
TGCGCCAGCAGCCAAGGCGACAGGGGGGCTGAAGCTTTCTTT CASSQGDRGAEAFF TRBD1 many TRBV4-3 14 TRBJ1-1
TGCAGTGCTAGTTATGAAGGGGCCACGTACGAGCAGTACTTC CSASYEGATYEQYF . . TRBV20-1 14 TRBJ2-7
TGTGCCAGCAGCTTCGGCATCAGGGGCGATTCACCCCTCCACTTT CASSFGIRGDSPLHF . many TRBV7-9 15 TRBJ1-6
TGCAGCGTACGAGGGACAGTGGCTGAAAAACTGTTTTTT CSVRGTVAEKLFF TRBD1 few TRBV29-1 13 TRBJ1-4
TGCGCCAGCAGTGAAGCGGGCCCGTCCACCTTC CASSEAGPSTF . many TRBV10-2 11 TRBJ1-2
TGTGCCAGCACCCCCGGCCGGGCTAACTACGAGCAGTACTTC CASTPGRANYEQYF . . TRBV7-9 14 TRBJ2-7
TGTGCCAGCAGCTTCCAAATAGGTGGGGCCAACGTCCTGACTTTC CASSFQIGGANVLTF . . TRBV7-8 15 TRBJ2-6
TGTGCCAGCCGTGACAGGAAAGAGACCCAGTACTTC CASRDRKETQYF . many TRBV6-6 12 TRBJ2-5
TGTGCCATCAGTGAGTTCACTAGCGGGAGTCCCGGGGAGCTGTTTTTT CAISEFTSGSPGELFF TRBD2 many TRBV10-3 16 TRBJ2-2
TGTGCCAGCAGCGAGGACAGTAGGGGCTACGAGCAGTACTTC CASSEDSRGYEQYF . few TRBV5-5 14 TRBJ2-7
TGCAGTGCTAGAGGGGTCACTACCTACGAGCAGTACTTC CSARGVTTYEQYF . many TRBV20-1 13 TRBJ2-7
TGCAGCGCTCACGGGGGCCGGACAGCCGAGCAGTACTTC CSAHGGRTAEQYF . many TRBV29-1 13 TRBJ2-7
TGCAGCGTTGAAGGCACGCGACAGGGGCTAAACGGGGAGACCCAGTACTTC CSVEGTRQGLNGETQYF TRBD1 . TRBV29-1 17 TRBJ2-5
TGTGCCAGCAGTTTACGATTGGGGGGGCTCGGCACTGAAGCTTTCTTT CASSLRLGGLGTEAFF . . TRBV28 16 TRBJ1-1
TGCAGTGCTAGGGAGCAGGGGTGGGGCTACACCTTC CSAREQGWGYTF . . TRBV20-1 12 TRBJ1-2
TGTGCCAGCAGCTTAGCCGGGACCGGCGTTGAAAAACTGTTTTTT CASSLAGTGVEKLFF . many TRBV7-2 15 TRBJ1-4
TGTGCCAGCAGTCCGGGACCCACGGATTGGAACACCATATATTTT CASSPGPTDWNTIYF . many TRBV7-9 15 TRBJ1-3
TGCAGCGTTATTATGGACACTGAAGCTTTCTTT CSVIMDTEAFF . few TRBV29-1 11 TRBJ1-1
TGTGCCAGCAGTTATTGGTATCCCGGGGAGCTGTTTTTT CASSYWYPGELFF . . TRBV6-4 13 TRBJ2-2